Listed here are 16 T cell receptor beta chains from one sample, sequenced in a study of cytomegalovirus exposure and HLA in healthy donors. PCR used 60 Vbeta primers and 13 Jbeta primers. Data came from immunoSEQ multiplex PCR; TCRdb stores just in-frame clones and leaves some out. The data show about 220,000 clones, approximately 88% seen once. Sequencing was performed on PBMCs. These receptors all stem from a boy between 2 and 15 years old in good health and CMV-seronegative.

The chain recombines TRBV7-9 with TRBJ2-1, with 11 positions matching TRBD2. Germline trimming cut 4 bases from V and 7 bases from J; bases unmatched to any gene: 15. CDR3 length: 18 residues. Germline V gene lookup returns CDR1 SEHNR and CDR2 FQNEAQ (reference sequence). The CDR3 nucleotides read TGTGCCAGCAGCTCGATGCGCGATTCTAGCGGGAGGCTAAATGAGCAGTTCTTC. Translation gives CASSSMRDSSGRLNEQFF.

The chain joins TRBV6-5 to TRBJ2-7, with a weak D call TRBD2 (6 bases). V dropped 4 bases and J dropped 11 bases, with 12 bases sitting between them. CDR1 is MNHEY, CDR2 SVGAGI, per germline. This CDR3 has 11 residues. Here the CDR3 reads CASSWGDREYF. For the CDR3, the DNA is TGTGCCAGCAGTTGGGGGGATAGGGAGTACTTC.

This clone was observed a few times. V gene TRBV11-2 combines with J gene TRBJ1-1, with D maybe TRBD1 (5 bases). This CDR3 is 15 amino acids long. Trimming took off 5 bases at V and 5 bases at J, with 18 bases between the two ends. Germline loops: CDR1 SGHAT, CDR2 FQNNGV. CDR3 sequence (DNA): TGTGCCAGCAGCCCCCTTAGGGGAAGGTGGACTGAAGCTTTCTTT. Its translation: CASSPLRGRWTEAFF.

The chain recombines TRBV2 with TRBJ2-4, with D hard to call. CDR1 SNHLY and CDR2 FYNNEI come from the germline V gene. The CDR3 has 12 amino acids. The CDR3 reads CASGLAKNIQYF. The CDR3 nucleotides are TGTGCGAGTGGGCTAGCCAAAAACATTCAGTACTTC. Filled out from reference TRBV2 and TRBJ2-4, the complete variable domain reads EPEVTQTPSHQVTQMGQEVILRCVPISNHLYFYWYRQILGQKVEFLVSFYNNEISEKSEIFDDQFSVERPDGSNFTLKIRSTKLEDSAMYFCASGLAKNIQYFGAGTRLSVL.

The V call is TRBV11-2, the J call TRBJ2-1, with TRBD2 as a possible D gene (6 bases). The CDR3 runs to 14 residues. Germline values: CDR1 SGHAT, CDR2 FQNNGV. Trimming removed 2 bases from V and 4 bases from J, with 9 bases in between. The CDR3 coding sequence is TGTGCCAGCAGCTTAAGCGGGCGATACAATGAGCAGTTCTTC. As protein: CASSLSGRYNEQFF.

The chain uses TRBV9 and TRBJ1-6; tentative D call: TRBD1 (6 bases). V lost 4 bases and J 0 bases, leaving 17 bases between the germline ends. The germline CDR1 and CDR2 sequences are SGDLS and YYNGEE. The CDR3 is 18 residues long. CDR3 in amino acids: CASSLQDRQSSYNSPLHF. Here the CDR3 DNA reads TGTGCCAGCAGCCTCCAAGACAGGCAGAGCTCCTATAATTCACCCCTCCACTTT.

The chain carries TRBV6-5 and TRBJ1-6; D not certain. This CDR3 is 14 amino acids long. V lost 3 bases and J lost 2, with 5 bases in between. Looked up from germline, CDR1 is MNHEY and CDR2 is SVGAGI. The CDR3 sequence: CASSYNPYNSPLHF. The CDR3 DNA is TGTGCCAGCAGTTATAATCCCTATAATTCACCCCTCCACTTT.

Here the CDR3 DNA reads TGTGCCAGCAGTCCACCGCTGGCAGGGGGTTATTCACCCCTCCACTTT. Its protein is CASSPPLAGGYSPLHF. The J gene is TRBJ1-6, the V gene TRBV2; 7 bases fit TRBD1. From germline, CDR1 is SNHLY and CDR2 FYNNEI. This CDR3 is built from 16 residues. V trimming: 5 bases; J trimming: 8 bases; junction bases outside the gene matches: 12.

This clone was seen once. The V and J genes are TRBV7-9 and TRBJ2-1; perhaps TRBD2 as D (6 bases). The CDR3 is made up of 16 amino acids. Trimming shortened V by 5 bases and J by 0 bases, and 14 bases separated the two germline ends. Germline V CDR1 and CDR2: SEHNR, FQNEAQ (reference sequence). The CDR3 DNA follows: TGTGCCAGCAGCCCGAGGGCGGGGCCCTCCTACAATGAGCAGTTCTTC. Amino acid sequence: CASSPRAGPSYNEQFF.

The rearrangement joins TRBV29-1 to TRBJ2-3, with 10 bases lining up with TRBD2. The CDR3 spans 14 residues. Unmatched junction bases numbered 5, after V lost 7 bases and J lost 1 base. Germline V CDR1 and CDR2: SQVTM, ANQGSEA. CDR3 in amino acids: CSAYGTSGTDTQYF. The CDR3 DNA follows: TGCAGCGCGTACGGGACTAGCGGCACAGATACGCAGTATTTT.

The V gene is TRBV11-2, the J gene TRBJ2-7; no firm D call. With 5 bases removed from V and 5 bases from J, the gap between germline ends came to 19 bases. Germline CDR1 is SGHAT and CDR2 is FQNNGV. This CDR3 has 15 amino acids. The CDR3 protein is CASSPNAGFNHEQYF. Written as DNA, the CDR3 is TGTGCCAGCAGCCCAAATGCCGGTTTTAACCACGAGCAGTACTTC.

The V call is TRBV28, the J call TRBJ2-1; 9 bases are shared with TRBD1. The CDR3 loop spans 15 amino acids. Germline V gives CDR1 MDHEN, CDR2 SYDVKM. Trimming removed 6 bases from V and 7 bases from J; junction bases left unmatched: 10. For the CDR3, the DNA is TGTGCCAGCAGCCCCGGGACAGGGAGCGAAAATGAGCAGTTCTTC. Translation: CASSPGTGSENEQFF.

The chain is built from TRBV19 and TRBJ1-2, with 8 bases lining up with TRBD1. V lost 4 bases to trimming and J lost 3 bases; unmatched junction nucleotides: 4. The CDR3 runs 14 residues. The germline V gene encodes CDR1 LNHDA and CDR2 SQIVND (reference sequence). The CDR3 sequence: CASSTQGGYYGYTF. In DNA form, the CDR3 reads TGTGCCAGTAGTACACAGGGGGGATACTATGGCTACACCTTC.

V usage is TRBV7-6 and J usage is TRBJ1-1; tentatively, D is TRBD1 (5 bases). Germline V gives CDR1 SGHVS, CDR2 FNYEAQ. Trimming shortened V by 5 bases and J by 1 base, and 8 bases separated the two germline ends. There are 13 residues in the CDR3. CDR3 loop: CASSVDRNTEAFF. CDR3 nucleotide sequence: TGTGCCAGCAGCGTCGACAGGAACACTGAAGCTTTCTTT.

The chain carries TRBV5-4 and TRBJ2-7, with 10 bases matching TRBD1. From germline, CDR1 is SGHNT and CDR2 YYREEE (reference sequence). The CDR3 totals 15 residues. With V trimmed by 4 bases and J by 6 bases, 10 bases remained unmatched. The CDR3 here is CASSQTAGTGVEQYF. The CDR3, as DNA: TGTGCCAGCAGCCAAACCGCCGGGACAGGGGTCGAGCAGTACTTC.

This sequence joins TRBV15 and TRBJ1-1, with 12 positions matching TRBD1. V gave up 1 base and J gave up 4 bases; unmatched junction bases: 10. CDR1 and CDR2 (germline): LNHNV, YYDKDF (reference sequence). The CDR3 extends over 18 amino acids. The CDR3 nucleotides are TGTGCCACCAGCAGAGGTCCGGGACAGGGGGCTAGAGGCACTGAAGCTTTCTTT. It yields the protein CATSRGPGQGARGTEAFF.